The 8 T cell receptor beta chains listed next were all sequenced from one sample in a study of T cell repertoires in cytomegalovirus infection. MiXCR, run by TCRdb on the reads, gives a single entry per CDR3 protein. Of about 890,000 distinct CDR3 sequences in the sample, roughly 30% were seen once. Their antigen targets remain unknown. Sequencing was performed on cultured CD8+ T cells from PBMCs, taken from culture after CMV antigen stimulation. These receptors originate from a human donor in good health (CMV status not recorded). Some clones in this sample may be carry-over from other donors' samples.

The chain carries TRBV2 and TRBJ2-7, with 7 bases aligning to TRBD1. V trimming: 6 bases; J trimming: 2 bases; junction bases outside the gene matches: 7. This CDR3 region has 14 residues. Germline V gene sequence: CDR1 SNHLY, CDR2 FYNNEI. As DNA, the CDR3 is TGTGCCAGCAGGGAACAGGGGACCCCCTACGAGCAGTACTTC. This sequence encodes CASREQGTPYEQYF. Using reference TRBV2 and TRBJ2-7 for the parts outside the CDR3, the full variable domain is EPEVTQTPSHQVTQMGQEVILRCVPISNHLYFYWYRQILGQKVEFLVSFYNNEISEKSEIFDDQFSVERPDGSNFTLKIRSTKLEDSAMYFCASREQGTPYEQYFGPGTRLTVT.

This clonotype was seen repeatedly, ten times or more. The V call is TRBV7-2, the J call TRBJ2-1, with 8 bases lining up with TRBD2. Germline assignment: CDR1 SGHTA and CDR2 FQGNSA. This CDR3 spans 14 amino acids. V shed 1 base, J shed 7 bases, and the junction held 3 bases outside the gene matches. As DNA, the CDR3 is TGTGCCAGCAGCTTAGTCGCGGGGGGAAATGAGCAGTTCTTC. Amino acids: CASSLVAGGNEQFF.

This clonotype was recorded many times. This sequence joins TRBV7-2 and TRBJ2-7; unclear D gene. Trimming pared 5 bases from V and 4 bases from J, leaving 9 bases between. The length of the CDR3 is 12 residues. Germline CDR1 reads SGHTA; CDR2 reads FQGNSA. The CDR3 loop is CASSPNQYEQYV. The DNA of the CDR3 is TGTGCCAGCAGCCCTAATCAGTACGAGCAGTACGTC.

This clonotype was observed at least ten times. The chain is built from TRBV7-2 and TRBJ2-7; D unresolved. CDR1 is SGHTA, CDR2 FQGNSA, per germline. V was cut by 5 bases and J by 0 bases, with 14 bases left in between. The CDR3 spans 15 residues. The CDR3 region has the DNA TGTGCCAGCAGCCCCAGTAGGGCGGTCTCCTACGAGCAGTACTTC. Translation: CASSPSRAVSYEQYF.

This clonotype occurred many times. This sequence joins TRBV7-9 and TRBJ2-3; 9 bases are shared with TRBD1. V was pared by 5 bases and J by 3 bases, with 9 bases of the junction left unmatched. The CDR3 consists of 16 residues. The V gene's germline CDR1 is SEHNR and CDR2 FQNEAQ (reference sequence). CDR3 coding DNA: TGTGCCAGCAGCGGAAACCGGGACAGGGAAACAGATACGCAGTATTTT. This gives the protein CASSGNRDRETDTQYF.

The chain combines TRBV27 with TRBJ2-7; D might be TRBD1 or TRBD2, each matching 5 bases. This CDR3 spans 14 amino acids. The germline gives CDR1 MNHEY, CDR2 SMNVEV (reference sequence). Trimming removed 2 bases at V and 3 bases at J, with 11 bases between. The CDR3 sequence: CASSLVGDLYEQYF. DNA of the CDR3: TGTGCCAGCAGTTTAGTAGGGGACCTCTACGAGCAGTACTTC.

V is TRBV27 and J is TRBJ2-7; 11 bases fit TRBD2. Unmatched junction bases numbered 8, after V lost 4 bases and J lost 3 bases. The CDR3 contains 16 residues. Germline CDR1 MNHEY, CDR2 SMNVEV (reference sequence). CDR3 in amino acids: CASSSVVAGGIYEQYF. In DNA, the CDR3 is TGTGCCAGCAGTTCTGTTGTAGCGGGGGGGATCTACGAGCAGTACTTC.

This clonotype was counted between two and nine times. The chain is built from TRBV7-9 and TRBJ2-4, with 7 bases aligning to TRBD1. CDR1 is SEHNR, CDR2 FQNEAQ, per germline (reference sequence). The CDR3 runs to 14 residues. After removal of 4 bases from V and 6 bases from J, the junction contained 6 bases not matched to a gene. CDR3 protein: CASSSNRDRNIQYF. DNA for the CDR3: TGTGCCAGCAGCTCGAACCGGGACAGAAACATTCAGTACTTC.